A single sample gave rise to the 8 T cell receptor beta chains below, sequenced in a study of Graves' ophthalmopathy and Graves' hyperthyroidism. RNA transcripts provided the template for amplifying TCR beta CDR3 regions. The library came from an HTBI-primed first-round RT-PCR and a second-round multiplex PCR. TCRdb processed the multiplex PCR reads anew with MiXCR; each CDR3 protein has one entry. The sample consists of approximately 410,000 distinct CDR3 sequences, 15% of them appearing once. Sequencing was done on a sample of peripheral blood. The source of these receptors is a woman in her late teens or twenties with stable Graves' hyperthyroidism.

This clonotype was picked up many times. The chain is built from TRBV29-1 and TRBJ2-7; no definite D call. This CDR3 has 12 amino acids. The germline V gene encodes CDR1 SQVTM and CDR2 ANQGSEA. Trimming shortened V by 4 bases and J by 5 bases, and 12 bases separated the two germline ends. CDR3: CSVGKGTHEQYF. For the CDR3, the DNA is TGCAGCGTTGGGAAGGGTACCCACGAGCAGTACTTC.

This clonotype was seen at least ten times. The rearrangement uses TRBV2 and TRBJ2-7; 10 nucleotides align to TRBD2. V shed 5 bases, J shed 0 bases, and the junction held 10 bases outside the gene matches. The CDR3 has 17 amino acids. Looked up from germline, CDR1 is SNHLY and CDR2 is FYNNEI. The CDR3 protein is CASSSSSGGLNSYEQYF. DNA for the CDR3: TGTGCCAGCAGTAGCTCTAGCGGGGGCCTTAACTCCTACGAGCAGTACTTC.

The chain couples TRBV4-1 to TRBJ1-2; TRBD1 matches 7 bases. J lost 7 bases, V lost 3 bases, and 8 bases had no gene match. This CDR3 has 14 residues. Germline CDR1 is MGHRA and CDR2 is YSYEKL. This CDR3 reads CASSQTGLRGGYTF. The CDR3 DNA is TGCGCCAGCAGCCAGACAGGGCTAAGGGGTGGCTACACCTTC.

The chain carries TRBV5-1 and TRBJ2-5; TRBD2 matches 12 bases. J gave up 5 bases and V 4 bases, and 6 bases lay outside the gene matches. CDR3 length: 15 amino acids. Germline V CDR1 and CDR2: SGHRS, YFSETQ. This chain's CDR3 is CASSPSGGAAETQYF. The CDR3 coding sequence is TGCGCCAGCAGCCCTAGCGGGGGGGCCGCGGAGACCCAGTACTTC.

This clonotype was seen more than once but under ten times. A single base separates this from a much larger clone, so it may be a read error. This chain joins TRBV29-1 and TRBJ2-5; weak D call: TRBD1 (6 bases). V was pared by 4 bases and J by 13 bases, with 13 bases between. The CDR3 covers 10 residues. The V gene's germline CDR1 is SQVTM and CDR2 ANQGSEA. CDR3 sequence reads: CSVAGDPRYF. The CDR3 DNA reads as TGCAGCGTTGCAGGGGACCCCCGGTACTTC. Looking up the rest from reference TRBV29-1 and TRBJ2-5 gives the full variable domain: SAVISQKPSRDICQRGTSLTIQCQVDSQVTMMFWYRQQPGQSLTLIATANQGSEATYESGFVIDKFPISRPNLTFSTLTVSNMSPEDSSIYLCSVAGDPRYFGPGTRLLVL.

The sample holds many counts of this clonotype. The chain uses TRBV29-1 and TRBJ1-1; D is perhaps TRBD1 (6 bases). Trimming took 4 bases from V and 9 from J, leaving 12 bases between them. Per germline, CDR1 SQVTM and CDR2 ANQGSEA. This CDR3 spans 11 amino acids. The CDR3 DNA reads TGCAGCGTTGGTTTAGGGGGACAAGCTTTCTTT. Its protein product is CSVGLGGQAFF.

This clonotype occurred many times. The chain combines TRBV6-1 with TRBJ2-7; D remains unclear. V lost 4 bases and J lost 6, with 16 bases in between. The CDR3 covers 14 residues. The germline V gene encodes CDR1 MNHNS and CDR2 SASEGT. The CDR3 loop is CASSGHVQTSEQYF. The DNA of the CDR3 is TGTGCCAGCAGTGGGCACGTACAAACCTCCGAGCAGTACTTC.

This clonotype was observed at least ten times. The chain employs TRBV7-3 and TRBJ2-3, with 7 bases matching TRBD2. CDR1 is SGHTA and CDR2 is FQGTGA in the germline V gene. This CDR3 region has 15 residues. V was clipped by 4 bases and J by 2 bases; unmatched bases: 6. CDR3 in amino acids: CASSSGTIDTDTQYF. The DNA of the CDR3 is TGTGCCAGCAGCTCCGGGACTATCGACACAGATACGCAGTATTTT. The full variable domain, completed using reference TRBV7-3 and TRBJ2-3, is GAGVSQTPSNKVTEKGKYVELRCDPISGHTALYWYRQSLGQGPEFLIYFQGTGAADDSGLPNDRFFAVRPEGSVSTLKIQRTERGDSAVYLCASSSGTIDTDTQYFGPGTRLTVL.